This T cell receptor (beta chain) was found in a study of Tregs in tolerant kidney transplant recipients. Germline CDR1 SGDLS, CDR2 YYNGEE. The V end lost 3 bases, the J end lost 4 bases, and 14 bases lay between the germline ends. This CDR3 is built from 14 residues. Unstimulated regulatory T cells (CD4+CD25+CD127-), CD4+CD25- non-regulatory cells, CD4 and CD8 cells were FACS-sorted from thawed PBMCs. TCRdb's table, derived via immunoSEQ multiplex PCR, lists solely in-frame clones and lacks some. The data show around 16,000 clones, roughly 92% seen once. The clonotype comes from a human donor in good health. The sample comprised CD8+ T cells from blood. The V and J genes are TRBV9 and TRBJ2-7; possibly TRBD1 for D (6 bases). CDR3: CASSGQGSPYEQYF. The CDR3 nucleotides are TGTGCCAGCAGCGGCCAGGGGTCCCCTTACGAGCAGTACTTC.